Listed below are T cell receptor beta chains from one sample, sequenced in a study of CD8+ T cells in alopecia areata. Repertoires were generated with immunoSEQ multiplex PCR, while TCRdb's copy carries only in-frame clones and drops some. The sample has about 180,000 clones; 40% to 65% are singletons. Source: CD8+ T cells sorted from blood, taken at week 52, from a patient treated with tofacitinib. Source of these receptors: a human donor with alopecia areata. Each CDR3 is given without its conserved first and last residue.

V	J	length	CDR3
TRBV15	TRBJ1-6	11	ATSRDLNSPLH
TRBV7-9	TRBJ2-7	13	ASSLGAGGRDEQY
TRBV11-2	TRBJ2-7	14	ASSLDPGQGSYEQY
TRBV6-5	TRBJ2-7	14	ASSYSGTGGGYEQY
TRBV11-2	TRBJ2-1	15	ASSLRGPGPSYNEQF
TRBV4-3	TRBJ2-7	10	ASSYLFTEQY
TRBV25-1	TRBJ1-4	9	ASGDVEKLF
TRBV4-3	TRBJ1-1	13	ASSRTPGVGTEAF
TRBV6-6	TRBJ2-7	11	ASSSDPSYEQY
TRBV5-6	TRBJ1-2	11	ASSLETNYGYT
TRBV2	TRBJ2-5	11	ASSTRLEETQY
TRBV5-6	TRBJ1-1	10	ASSLEGRKAF
TRBV6-5	TRBJ2-3	9	ASRTGDTQY
TRBV5-6	TRBJ2-3	15	ASSLLLRGEYTDTQY
TRBV4-2	TRBJ1-2	14	ASSQESGSIGDGYT
TRBV6-5	TRBJ2-7	9	ASGTGLEQY
TRBV27	TRBJ2-7	12	ASSQTGSLYEQY
TRBV10-3	TRBJ1-2	14	AISESSKGLKSGYT
TRBV13	TRBJ2-7	13	ASSPTGQGELSPS
TRBV5-1	TRBJ2-1	14	ASTSASGGSRDEQF
TRBV29-1	TRBJ1-2	11	SVADRGNYGYT
TRBV30	TRBJ1-2	16	AWRSLGQGDSARYGYT
TRBV25-1	TRBJ2-5	11	ASSGRFQETQY
TRBV10-3	TRBJ1-5	14	AISESAATSNQPQH
TRBV27	TRBJ1-5	12	ASGLEGARQPQH
TRBV6-1	TRBJ2-3	12	ASSEARVADTQY
TRBV5-4	TRBJ1-1	10	ASSLGTGEAF
TRBV30	TRBJ2-5	12	ACQGGGGQETQY
TRBV4-3	TRBJ1-5	13	ASSQGAYGNQPQH
TRBV27	TRBJ2-1	14	ASSFGGDRMNNEQF
TRBV13	TRBJ2-1	12	ASTLWGLEDEQF
TRBV5-1	TRBJ2-7	12	ASRDASSSYEQY
TRBV5-4	TRBJ1-4	12	ASSFSDFDEKLF
TRBV4-1	TRBJ2-3	14	ASSQETGLSTDTQY
TRBV30	TRBJ2-3	12	AWSVPGGSDTQY
TRBV30	TRBJ1-5	12	AWRQGKGNQPQH
TRBV6-6	TRBJ2-5	12	ASSYRTGQETQY
TRBV19	TRBJ2-1	12	ASSIGPGLTEQF
TRBV5-5	TRBJ1-5	14	ASSNLGTASNQPQH
TRBV7-2	TRBJ2-3	10	ASRVFRDTQY
TRBV5-1	TRBJ2-5	13	ASSLGQGIVETQY
TRBV27	TRBJ2-3	12	ASRLALSTDTQY
TRBV5-1	TRBJ2-7	13	ASSWGTSGCYEQY
TRBV29-1	TRBJ2-3	10	SGGTSADTQY
TRBV5-6	TRBJ2-5	11	ASSPTAQETQY
TRBV19	TRBJ1-6	15	ASSPDSGSRNNSPLH
TRBV2	TRBJ2-7	11	ASSDLRGDEQY
TRBV25-1	TRBJ1-2	13	ASSGGASGDYGYT
TRBV27	TRBJ1-5	12	ASSDRGHDQPQH
TRBV30	TRBJ2-7	16	AWSGRDEVSVSSYEQY
TRBV5-6	TRBJ2-1	11	ASSWDGDNEQF
TRBV27	TRBJ2-1	13	ASLHGQSSYNEQF